A few counts support the clone carrying this T cell receptor (beta chain). Its antigen is currently unknown. MiXCR was run by TCRdb on the RT-PCR reads, yielding one entry per CDR3 protein. The table has 500,000 to 600,000 distinct CDR3 sequences, 11% to 15% seen once. This entry comes from a study of response to subunit inactivated influenza vaccine. Study-wide results and limits: Authors proposed each seasonal influenza vaccination draws in few new T cells.

The length of the CDR3 is 16 residues. Unmatched junction bases numbered 2, after V lost 0 bases and J lost 0 bases. Germline V lookup: CDR1 SGHRS, CDR2 YFSETQ. The J gene is TRBJ2-3, the V gene TRBV5-1; 9 bases are shared with TRBD2. The sample in question was PBMCs from blood, obtained about 12 days after vaccination. The source of this sequence is a man aged 45 to 65 who received an inactivated influenza vaccine. CDR3: CASSLGTSDSTDTQYF. The DNA of the CDR3 is TGCGCCAGCAGCTTGGGGACTAGCGACAGCACAGATACGCAGTATTTT. Complete variable domain (other parts from reference TRBV5-1 and TRBJ2-3): KAGVTQTPRYLIKTRGQQVTLSCSPISGHRSVSWYQQTPGQGLQFLFEYFSETQRNKGNFPGRFSGRQFSNSRSEMNVSTLELGDSALYLCASSLGTSDSTDTQYFGPGTRLTVL.